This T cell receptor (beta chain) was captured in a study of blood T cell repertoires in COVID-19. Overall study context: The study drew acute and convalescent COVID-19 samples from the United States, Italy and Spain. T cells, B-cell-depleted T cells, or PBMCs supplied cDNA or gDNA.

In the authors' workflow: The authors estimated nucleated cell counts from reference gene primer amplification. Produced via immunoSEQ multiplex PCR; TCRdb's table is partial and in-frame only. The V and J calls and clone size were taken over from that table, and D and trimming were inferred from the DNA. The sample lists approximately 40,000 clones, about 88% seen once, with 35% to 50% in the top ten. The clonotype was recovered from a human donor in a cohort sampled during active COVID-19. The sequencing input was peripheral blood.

CDR3 region: CASSFQGAAFF. DNA for the CDR3: TGTGCCAGCAGTTTTCAGGGGGCTGCTTTCTTT. The chain is built from TRBV6-6 and TRBJ1-1; 8 positions agree with TRBD1. Trimming at V came to 4 bases and at J to 11 bases, leaving 3 bases not matched to a gene. CDR3 length: 11 amino acids. Per germline, CDR1 MNHNY and CDR2 SVGAGI (reference sequence).